This note documents a single T cell receptor (beta chain) sequence. The antigen remains undetermined. These data belong to a study of cytomegalovirus exposure and HLA in healthy donors. Study as a whole: Of approximately 400 genotyped donors, approximately 84% clustered with self-reported Caucasian donors. Study findings and constraints: Accounts indicate the classifier identified cytomegalovirus status with strong specificity and sensitivity. Researchers had no immune exposure information except CMV serostatus available.

The PCR was carried out with 60 Vbeta primers and 13 Jbeta primers. Sequencing was performed with immunoSEQ multiplex PCR; in TCRdb, only in-frame clones are kept and a portion is missing. Here the sample spans 180,000 or so clones, 75% to 85% being singletons. Trimming shortened V by 4 bases and J by 6 bases, and 10 bases separated the two germline ends. Germline V gene lookup returns CDR1 SGDLS and CDR2 YYNGEE. The CDR3 is 13 residues long. This clonotype was sampled from a woman in her twenties or thirties in good health and CMV-seropositive. The sequenced material came from PBMCs. V is TRBV9 and J is TRBJ2-2; D unclear. The CDR3 spells CASSPVEAGELFF. The CDR3 bases are TGTGCCAGCAGCCCTGTCGAGGCCGGGGAGCTGTTTTTT.